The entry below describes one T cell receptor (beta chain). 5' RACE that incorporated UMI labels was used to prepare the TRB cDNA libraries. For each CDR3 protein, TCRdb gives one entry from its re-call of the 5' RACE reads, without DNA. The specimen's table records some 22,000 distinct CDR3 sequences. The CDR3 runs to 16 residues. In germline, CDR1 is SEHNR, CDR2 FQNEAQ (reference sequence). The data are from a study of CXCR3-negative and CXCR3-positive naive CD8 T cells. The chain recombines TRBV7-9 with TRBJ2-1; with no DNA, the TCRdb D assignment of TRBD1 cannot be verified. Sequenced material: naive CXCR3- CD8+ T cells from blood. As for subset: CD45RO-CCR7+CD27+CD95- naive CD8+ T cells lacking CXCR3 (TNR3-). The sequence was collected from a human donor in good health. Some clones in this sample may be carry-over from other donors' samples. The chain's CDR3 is CASSSAIGQGAHEQFF. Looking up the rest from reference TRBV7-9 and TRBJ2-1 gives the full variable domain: DTGVSQNPRHKITKRGQNVTFRCDPISEHNRLYWYRQTLGQGPEFLTYFQNEAQLEKSRLLSDRFSAERPKGSFSTLEIQRTEQGDSAMYLCASSSAIGQGAHEQFFGPGTRLTVL.